This TCR beta chain comes out of a study of T cells in tuberculosis. In the study overall: Sequenced TCRs come from CD1B-GMM tetramer-binding T cells. Study-wide findings and caveats: Low-affinity CD1B-GMM tetramer-binding T cells may have been missed.

After thawing and overnight rest, PBMC were stained with GMM-loaded CD1B tetramer, viability dye and anti-CD3 for sorting. C32 glucose monomycolate from Rhodococcus equi was loaded onto the CD1B tetramers. Tetramer-negative cells, around 100,000 per donor, were also sorted. Looked up from germline, CDR1 is SGHKS and CDR2 is YYEKEE (reference sequence). This CDR3 has 15 residues. V was clipped by 3 bases and J by 5 bases; unmatched bases: 8. Sequencing of TCR-alpha and TCR-beta chains was unpaired. Clones were sequenced by immunoSEQ multiplex PCR, and TCRdb holds only the in-frame ones, with some missing. This sample carries 55,000 to 60,000 clones, 70% to 90% of them seen once, and the ten largest clones take roughly 22%. This clone appeared once.

The clonotype was recovered from an adult woman with latent tuberculosis. Sequencing was carried out using CD1b-GMM tetramer-negative cells sorted from PBMCs. The J gene is TRBJ1-2, the V gene TRBV5-5; 9 positions match TRBD1. CDR3 in amino acids: CASSSDRGRWYGYTF. The CDR3 DNA reads as TGTGCCAGCAGCTCAGACAGGGGGAGGTGGTATGGCTACACCTTC.